These 3 T cell receptor beta chains share one sample of origin, sequenced in a study of cytomegalovirus exposure and HLA in healthy donors. PCR used 60 Vbeta primers and 13 Jbeta primers. The table came from immunoSEQ multiplex PCR; TCRdb's copy has only in-frame clones and leaves some out. The sample includes about 100,000 clones, around 74% of them seen just once. The sample comprised PBMCs. The receptors here all came from a woman in her 40s in good health and CMV-seronegative.

The chain recombines TRBV10-3 with TRBJ1-5; D gene unclear. The CDR3 sequence is 13 residues long. The V end lost 3 bases, the J end lost 5 bases, and 8 bases lay between the germline ends. The germline CDR1 and CDR2 sequences are ENHRY and SYGVKD. The CDR3 DNA sequence: TGTGCCATCAGTGACAGTACCGATCAGCCCCAGCATTTT. As protein: CAISDSTDQPQHF.

The count of this clone is one. The CDR3 loop is CAWSLGAEAFF. The CDR3 region has the DNA TGTGCCTGGAGCCTAGGGGCTGAAGCTTTCTTT. The genes are TRBV30 and TRBJ1-1; maybe TRBD1 (5 bases). The germline gives CDR1 GTSNPN, CDR2 SVGIG (reference sequence). The CDR3 has 11 residues. The germline V and J ends were trimmed by 3 bases and 6 bases, with 8 bases remaining between them.

The gene calls are TRBV28 and TRBJ1-1; D unresolved. This CDR3 is built from 13 residues. CDR1 and CDR2 from the germline V gene are MDHEN and SYDVKM. V gave up 3 bases and J gave up 10 bases, with 15 bases separating them. DNA of the CDR3: TGTGCCAGCAGTTTGCCCCAGTCTCGCGGAGCTTTCTTT. Translation gives CASSLPQSRGAFF.